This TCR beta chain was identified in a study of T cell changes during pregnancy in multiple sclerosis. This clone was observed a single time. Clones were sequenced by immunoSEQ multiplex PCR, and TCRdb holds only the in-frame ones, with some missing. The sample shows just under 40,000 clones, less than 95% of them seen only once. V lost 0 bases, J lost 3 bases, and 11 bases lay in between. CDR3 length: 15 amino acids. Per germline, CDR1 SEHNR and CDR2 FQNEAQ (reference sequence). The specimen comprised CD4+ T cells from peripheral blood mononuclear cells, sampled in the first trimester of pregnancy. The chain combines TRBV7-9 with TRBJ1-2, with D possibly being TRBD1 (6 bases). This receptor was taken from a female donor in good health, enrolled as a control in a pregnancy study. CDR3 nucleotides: TGTGCCAGCAGCTTAGCCTTGACAGGAGACTATGGCTACACCTTC. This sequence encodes CASSLALTGDYGYTF.